The 31 T cell receptor beta chains listed next were all sequenced from one sample in a study of cytomegalovirus exposure and HLA in healthy donors. A multiplex PCR was run with 60 Vbeta primers and 13 Jbeta primers. Clones were sequenced by immunoSEQ multiplex PCR, and TCRdb holds only the in-frame ones, with some missing. Among more than 90,000 clones, approximately 80% were seen once, and the ten largest hold approximately 0.9%. The sample taken for sequencing was PBMCs. The receptors here all came from a woman in her twenties or thirties in good health and CMV-seronegative.

The genes are TRBV2 and TRBJ1-6; TRBD1 agrees at 7 bases. The CDR3 sequence is 14 residues long. CDR1 and CDR2 from the germline V gene are SNHLY and FYNNEI. The V and J ends lost 3 bases and 8 bases, in that order; junction bases with no gene match: 4. The CDR3 spells CASSEGTAYSPLHF. The CDR3 bases are TGTGCCAGCAGTGAGGGGACAGCTTATTCACCCCTCCACTTT. Full variable domain (remainder filled in from reference TRBV2 and TRBJ1-6): EPEVTQTPSHQVTQMGQEVILRCVPISNHLYFYWYRQILGQKVEFLVSFYNNEISEKSEIFDDQFSVERPDGSNFTLKIRSTKLEDSAMYFCASSEGTAYSPLHFGNGTRLTVT.

The V call is TRBV30, the J call TRBJ1-1; D is ambiguous. Germline CDR1 GTSNPN, CDR2 SVGIG (reference sequence). Deletions cut 1 base from V and 10 bases from J, with 16 bases between. CDR3 length: 13 amino acids. In DNA, the CDR3 is TGTGCCTGGAGTGGAAACGGACTCCGGGGAGCTTTCTTT. Its translation is CAWSGNGLRGAFF.

The chain has TRBV27 and TRBJ2-7; D possibly corresponds to TRBD2 (6 bases). The length of the CDR3 is 14 residues. Trimming removed 6 bases at V and 7 bases at J, with 19 bases between. Germline V CDR1 and CDR2: MNHEY, SMNVEV (reference sequence). CDR3: CASSPGLGWGEQYF. CDR3 bases: TGTGCCAGCAGCCCGGGACTTGGGTGGGGTGAGCAGTACTTC.

The V gene is TRBV11-3, the J gene TRBJ2-1, with TRBD1 as a possible D gene (6 bases). CDR1 is SGHNT and CDR2 is YENEEA in the germline V gene. The CDR3 is made up of 15 amino acids. Deletions cut 5 bases from V and 4 bases from J, with 15 bases between. The chain's CDR3 is CASSITGIHYNEQFF. DNA of the CDR3: TGTGCCAGCAGCATCACAGGGATCCATTACAATGAGCAGTTCTTC.

The V call is TRBV13, the J call TRBJ2-3, with 12 bases lining up with TRBD2. The CDR3 is 18 amino acids. Losses at the gene ends were 2 bases for V and 2 bases for J; bases not matched to a gene: 8. CDR1 PRHDT and CDR2 FYEKMQ come from the germline V gene (reference sequence). In DNA form, the CDR3 reads TGTGCCAGCAGCTTAAGTCTAGCGGGGGGGCTTGACACAGATACGCAGTATTTT. It is translated as CASSLSLAGGLDTDTQYF.

V usage is TRBV6-5 and J usage is TRBJ2-2; TRBD2 agrees at 10 bases. The J segment lost 5 bases and the V segment lost 5 bases, leaving 5 bases of the junction unmatched. The CDR3 covers 15 residues. Germline V gives CDR1 MNHEY, CDR2 SVGAGI. CDR3 bases: TGTGCCAGCAGTCGACTAGCGGGTATGACCGGGGAGCTGTTTTTT. Residues: CASSRLAGMTGELFF.

The chain is built from TRBV5-4 and TRBJ2-3, with 12 bases lining up with TRBD2. The J segment lost 2 bases and the V segment lost 5 bases, leaving 3 bases of the junction unmatched. The germline V gene encodes CDR1 SGHNT and CDR2 YYREEE (reference sequence). The CDR3 runs 15 residues. The CDR3 DNA reads as TGTGCCAGCAGTTGGACTAGCGGGGACACAGATACGCAGTATTTT. Its translation: CASSWTSGDTDTQYF.

The V and J genes are TRBV14 and TRBJ2-2, with TRBD2 matching over 13 bases. This CDR3 comprises 17 residues. Germline V lookup: CDR1 SGHDN, CDR2 FVKESK. After removal of 6 bases from V and 7 bases from J, the junction contained 11 bases not matched to a gene. The CDR3 region has the DNA TGTGCCAGCAGTCAGCCGGGACTAGCGGGAAGAATCGGGGAGCTGTTTTTT. This sequence encodes CASSQPGLAGRIGELFF.

The V gene is TRBV7-2, the J gene TRBJ1-1; no reliable D call. The CDR3 covers 14 residues. Germline-derived CDR1 and CDR2 are SGHTA and FQGNSA. V lost 4 bases and J 0 bases, leaving 9 bases between the germline ends. The CDR3 spells CASSSAPMNTEAFF. DNA of the CDR3: TGTGCCAGCAGCTCTGCGCCTATGAACACTGAAGCTTTCTTT.

The V gene is TRBV5-1, the J gene TRBJ1-1; D remains unclear. The CDR3 is 13 residues long. Trimming took 4 bases from V and 3 from J, leaving 10 bases between them. Germline V gene lookup returns CDR1 SGHRS and CDR2 YFSETQ. DNA of the CDR3: TGCGCCAGCAGCCTCATGGGCGACACTGAAGCTTTCTTT. Translated: CASSLMGDTEAFF. Variable domain in full (rest from reference TRBV5-1 and TRBJ1-1): KAGVTQTPRYLIKTRGQQVTLSCSPISGHRSVSWYQQTPGQGLQFLFEYFSETQRNKGNFPGRFSGRQFSNSRSEMNVSTLELGDSALYLCASSLMGDTEAFFGQGTRLTVV.

This clone was detected once. CDR3 sequence: CASNPLWRENNEQFF. The DNA for the CDR3 is TGTGCCAGCAATCCGCTCTGGAGGGAAAACAATGAGCAGTTCTTC. The chain couples TRBV6-1 to TRBJ2-1; D possibly corresponds to TRBD2 (6 bases). V gave up 7 bases and J gave up 5 bases, with 18 bases separating them. The CDR3 is 15 amino acids. Per germline, CDR1 MNHNS and CDR2 SASEGT.

This clone was recorded only once. The chain couples TRBV7-2 to TRBJ1-5, with D perhaps matching TRBD1 (5 bases). Trimming stripped 6 bases from V and 7 bases from J, with 16 bases between. Germline-derived CDR1 and CDR2 are SGHTA and FQGNSA. The CDR3 runs 14 residues. CDR3 protein: CASSTGGYDQPQHF. For the CDR3, the DNA is TGTGCCAGCAGTACGGGGGGGTACGACCAGCCCCAGCATTTT.

This chain connects TRBV5-1 to TRBJ1-1; the match to TRBD1 covers 9 bases. From germline, CDR1 is SGHRS and CDR2 YFSETQ. The junction had 2 bases not matched to a gene; V was cut back by 4 bases and J by 1 base. The CDR3 sequence is 14 residues long. For the CDR3, the DNA is TGCGCCAGCAGCCAGACAGGGGGGAACACTGAAGCTTTCTTT. Residues: CASSQTGGNTEAFF.

The rearrangement links TRBV5-1 to TRBJ2-5; D is possibly TRBD2 (5 bases). The germline gives CDR1 SGHRS, CDR2 YFSETQ. This CDR3 is 13 amino acids long. V lost 4 bases and J 5 bases, leaving 12 bases between the germline ends. The chain's CDR3 is CASSPDWRETQYF. The DNA of the CDR3 is TGCGCCAGCAGCCCGGACTGGAGGGAGACCCAGTACTTC.

The genes are TRBV19 and TRBJ2-6; TRBD2 is a possible D gene (6 bases). Trimming cost V 8 bases and J 0 bases, with 17 bases left between them. The CDR3 has 17 amino acids. Germline loops: CDR1 LNHDA, CDR2 SQIVND (reference sequence). The CDR3 DNA follows: TGTGCCAGTGGGTCGGCGGGATCACCCTCTGGGGCCAACGTCCTGACTTTC. The encoded protein is CASGSAGSPSGANVLTF.

The rearrangement joins TRBV29-1 to TRBJ1-5, with a tentative D call TRBD1 (6 bases). V lost 6 bases, J lost 2 bases, and 11 bases lay in between. The CDR3 is 13 residues long. CDR1 and CDR2 (germline): SQVTM, ANQGSEA. The CDR3, as DNA: TGCAGCGTGAGCAGGGGTGGCAATCAGCCCCAGCATTTT. Encoded protein: CSVSRGGNQPQHF.

This clone was picked up a small number of times. The chain carries TRBV5-1 and TRBJ1-1; 7 bases align to TRBD1. The CDR3 length is 15 residues. CDR1 SGHRS and CDR2 YFSETQ come from the germline V gene. The ends lost 4 bases at V and 0 bases at J; junction bases unmatched: 6. The DNA for the CDR3 is TGCGCCAGCAGCCTACTCGGGACAGTGAACACTGAAGCTTTCTTT. This gives the protein CASSLLGTVNTEAFF.

The chain couples TRBV30 to TRBJ2-1; weak D call: TRBD2 (5 bases). The germline V gene has CDR1 GTSNPN and CDR2 SVGIG (reference sequence). The CDR3 sequence is 15 residues long. V dropped 3 bases and J dropped 7 bases, with 19 bases sitting between them. The CDR3: CAWRATTRALNEQFF. The CDR3 bases are TGTGCCTGGAGGGCGACTACCCGGGCCCTTAATGAGCAGTTCTTC.

The chain employs TRBV12-5 and TRBJ2-3; 7 bases map to TRBD2. V was pared by 0 bases and J by 2 bases, with 8 bases of the junction left unmatched. The germline gives CDR1 LGHNT, CDR2 FRNRAP. The CDR3 sequence is 17 residues long. The CDR3 sequence is CASGLVWSSGDTDTQYF. CDR3 DNA sequence: TGTGCTAGTGGTTTGGTATGGTCTAGCGGAGACACAGATACGCAGTATTTT. Full variable domain (missing parts from reference TRBV12-5 and TRBJ2-3): DARVTQTPRHKVTEMGQEVTMRCQPILGHNTVFWYRQTMMQGLELLAYFRNRAPLDDSGMPKDRFSAEMPDATLATLKIQPSEPRDSAVYFCASGLVWSSGDTDTQYFGPGTRLTVL.

The chain is built from TRBV6-1 and TRBJ2-7; 14 bases map to TRBD2. The CDR3 sequence is 16 residues long. V trimming: 1 base; J trimming: 2 bases; junction bases outside the gene matches: 1. Germline values: CDR1 MNHNS, CDR2 SASEGT. The CDR3 is CASSEGLAGGAYEQYF. In DNA, the CDR3 is TGTGCCAGCAGTGAAGGACTAGCGGGAGGGGCCTACGAGCAGTACTTC.

This chain links TRBV5-6 with TRBJ1-1, with D possibly TRBD1 on 5 matching bases. CDR3 size: 12 residues. Germline loops: CDR1 SGHDT, CDR2 YYEEEE. Deletions cut 2 bases from V and 4 bases from J, with 6 bases between. DNA for the CDR3: TGTGCCAGCAGCTTAAGGGGCACTGAAGCTTTCTTT. Protein sequence: CASSLRGTEAFF. The variable domain in full, completed from reference TRBV5-6 and TRBJ1-1, reads DAGVTQSPTHLIKTRGQQVTLRCSPKSGHDTVSWYQQALGQGPQFIFQYYEEEERQRGNFPDRFSGHQFPNYSSELNVNALLLGDSALYLCASSLRGTEAFFGQGTRLTVV.

This clone appeared a single time. CDR3 region: CSVDKVGETQYF. The CDR3 DNA reads as TGCAGCGTTGATAAAGTGGGCGAGACCCAGTACTTC. The rearrangement uses TRBV29-1 and TRBJ2-5; no clear D gene. This CDR3 comprises 12 residues. Germline CDR1 is SQVTM and CDR2 is ANQGSEA. V shed 3 bases and J shed 5 bases, with 10 bases lying between them. The variable domain in full, completed from reference TRBV29-1 and TRBJ2-5, reads SAVISQKPSRDICQRGTSLTIQCQVDSQVTMMFWYRQQPGQSLTLIATANQGSEATYESGFVIDKFPISRPNLTFSTLTVSNMSPEDSSIYLCSVDKVGETQYFGPGTRLLVL.

The chain joins TRBV11-3 to TRBJ2-2, with a weak D call TRBD1 (7 bases). Germline V gives CDR1 SGHNT, CDR2 YENEEA. This CDR3 comprises 15 residues. The ends were cut back, 5 bases at V and 1 base at J, with 11 bases in the middle. The CDR3, as DNA: TGTGCCAGCAGCCCCAGGGGGGAGAACACCGGGGAGCTGTTTTTT. This encodes CASSPRGENTGELFF.

The genes are TRBV29-1 and TRBJ1-3; D not certain. Germline V gene sequence: CDR1 SQVTM, CDR2 ANQGSEA. Trimming took 3 bases from V and 2 from J, leaving 8 bases between them. This CDR3 has 13 amino acids. In DNA, the CDR3 is TGCAGCGTTGAGCGCCTCCCTGGAAACACCATATATTTT. Amino acid sequence: CSVERLPGNTIYF. Full variable domain (remainder filled in from reference TRBV29-1 and TRBJ1-3): SAVISQKPSRDICQRGTSLTIQCQVDSQVTMMFWYRQQPGQSLTLIATANQGSEATYESGFVIDKFPISRPNLTFSTLTVSNMSPEDSSIYLCSVERLPGNTIYFGEGSWLTVV.

V is TRBV15 and J is TRBJ1-5; D gene ambiguous. Per germline, CDR1 LNHNV and CDR2 YYDKDF (reference sequence). Trimming took off 1 base at V and 4 bases at J, with 14 bases between the two ends. CDR3 length equals 16 residues. The CDR3 DNA reads as TGTGCCACCAGCAGAGGAGAGGGCCAGACTAATCAGCCCCAGCATTTT. It yields the protein CATSRGEGQTNQPQHF.

DNA for the CDR3: TGTGCCAGCAGTTCACGGACAGACACTGAAGCTTTCTTT. Translated: CASSSRTDTEAFF. The chain couples TRBV6-6 to TRBJ1-1; D might be TRBD1 (6 bases). The CDR3 totals 13 residues. V dropped 4 bases and J dropped 3 bases, with 9 bases sitting between them. Germline CDR1 MNHNY, CDR2 SVGAGI (reference sequence).

The chain recombines TRBV7-6 with TRBJ1-4; D gene ambiguous. CDR1 and CDR2 from the germline V gene are SGHVS and FNYEAQ. The CDR3 contains 13 residues. V was trimmed by 2 bases and J by 8 bases, leaving 9 bases between them. This CDR3 is CASSLSPVEKLFF. The CDR3, as DNA: TGTGCCAGCAGCTTAAGTCCGGTCGAAAAACTGTTTTTT.

V is TRBV6-1 and J is TRBJ1-1; TRBD1 is a possible D gene (5 bases). Germline CDR1 reads MNHNS; CDR2 reads SASEGT. The CDR3 is 14 residues long. Trimming stripped 1 base from V and 4 bases from J, with 10 bases between. The CDR3 sequence: CASSEGTTRTEAFF. Here the CDR3 DNA reads TGTGCCAGCAGTGAAGGGACAACGCGCACTGAAGCTTTCTTT.

Only one count was recorded for this clone. The chain links TRBV29-1 to TRBJ1-2; a possible D gene is TRBD1 (5 bases). CDR3 length: 15 amino acids. Trimming left V 6 bases short and J 4 bases short, with 21 bases between. CDR1 and CDR2 from the germline V gene are SQVTM and ANQGSEA. This chain's CDR3 is CSVPSQPGFPYGYTF. The CDR3 DNA is TGCAGCGTCCCCAGCCAGCCAGGGTTTCCCTATGGCTACACCTTC.

In its sample, this clone was seen once. The J gene is TRBJ2-1, the V gene TRBV10-3; 10 nucleotides agree with TRBD2. The CDR3 runs 19 residues. Germline V lookup: CDR1 ENHRY, CDR2 SYGVKD. Trimming removed 0 bases from V and 5 bases from J; junction bases left unmatched: 13. The CDR3, as DNA: TGTGCCATCAGTGAGTCGTCTAGCGGGAGTATGAGAGGGGACAATGAGCAGTTCTTC. This encodes CAISESSSGSMRGDNEQFF.

The sample holds one count of this clone. The rearrangement joins TRBV7-2 to TRBJ1-1, with D possibly matching TRBD1 (5 bases). This CDR3 comprises 14 residues. CDR1 and CDR2 from the germline V gene are SGHTA and FQGNSA. V shed 8 bases and J shed 1 base, with 14 bases lying between them. CDR3 sequence: CASSWRGPNTEAFF. CDR3 DNA: TGTGCCAGCTCCTGGAGGGGCCCGAACACTGAAGCTTTCTTT.